The 14 T cell receptor beta chains below were found in one sample sequenced in a study of T cells in Graves' hyperthyroidism and ophthalmopathy. TCR beta CDR3 regions were amplified from RNA. A first-round RT-PCR of the TCR CDR3 used the HTBI primer set. Each CDR3 protein gets one entry after TCRdb re-called the multiplex PCR reads with MiXCR. The data contain approximately 720,000 distinct CDR3 sequences, about 17% of them seen just once; the ten biggest clones take up 15% to 20%. Sequencing was carried out using blood. The receptor source for this set is a woman aged 45-65 years with Graves' hyperthyroidism that later progressed to Graves' ophthalmopathy.

This clonotype has a count of ten or more. The chain carries TRBV20-1 and TRBJ1-1, with no clear D. From germline, CDR1 is DFQATT and CDR2 SNEGSKA (reference sequence). The V and J ends lost 5 bases and 6 bases respectively, with 19 bases between them. This CDR3 region has 14 residues. The CDR3 region is CSAFEPDLAAEAFF. The CDR3 DNA reads as TGCAGTGCTTTTGAGCCCGACCTAGCGGCTGAAGCTTTCTTT.

This clonotype showed up just a few times. The chain is built from TRBV7-2 and TRBJ2-3, with D perhaps TRBD2 (7 bases). The CDR3 is 16 amino acids. V was cut by 5 bases and J by 4 bases, with 19 bases left in between. Germline assignment: CDR1 SGHTA and CDR2 FQGNSA. CDR3 protein: CASSTQGGGAPDTQYF. CDR3 DNA sequence: TGTGCCAGCAGCACCCAAGGGGGGGGGGCCCCAGATACGCAGTATTTT. The full variable domain, with the rest looked up from reference TRBV7-2 and TRBJ2-3, is GAGVSQSPSNKVTEKGKDVELRCDPISGHTALYWYRQSLGQGLEFLIYFQGNSAPDKSGLPSDRFSAERTGGSVSTLTIQRTQQEDSAVYLCASSTQGGGAPDTQYFGPGTRLTVL.

V and J are TRBV5-1 and TRBJ2-3; the D gene is possibly TRBD2 (6 bases). The V and J ends lost 5 bases and 1 base respectively, with 11 bases between them. The length of the CDR3 is 14 residues. Germline CDR1 reads SGHRS; CDR2 reads YFSETQ. CDR3 nucleotide sequence: TGCGCCAGCAGGGTCGGAGGGGGCACAGATACGCAGTATTTT. Its protein is CASRVGGGTDTQYF. Variable domain in full (rest from reference TRBV5-1 and TRBJ2-3): KAGVTQTPRYLIKTRGQQVTLSCSPISGHRSVSWYQQTPGQGLQFLFEYFSETQRNKGNFPGRFSGRQFSNSRSEMNVSTLELGDSALYLCASRVGGGTDTQYFGPGTRLTVL.

As to this clonotype: The junction and the germline gene differ at one end; a read error may be behind it. In nucleotides, the CDR3 is TGTGCCAGCAGCTTAGTAGGGAGAGACTACGATGAGCAGTTCTTC. As protein: CASSLVGRDYDEQFF. This chain uses TRBV7-9 with TRBJ2-1, with D possibly matching TRBD2 (5 bases). CDR1 is SEHNR, CDR2 FQNEAQ, per germline (reference sequence). This CDR3 is built from 15 residues.

This clonotype was picked up a small number of times. V usage is TRBV18 and J usage is TRBJ1-1; TRBD1 agrees at 7 bases. CDR3 length: 16 amino acids. The trim removed 3 bases at V and 0 bases at J, leaving 7 bases unmatched. Germline values: CDR1 KGHSH, CDR2 LQKENI. The CDR3 region has the DNA TGTGCCAGCTCACCCCAGAGGGGACAGATGAACACTGAAGCTTTCTTT. This gives the protein CASSPQRGQMNTEAFF.

This clonotype was counted only a few times. This chain links TRBV6-9 with TRBJ1-1, with TRBD1 matching over 7 bases. The CDR3 spans 12 residues. Germline V gene sequence: CDR1 MNHGY, CDR2 SVAAGI. The trim removed 6 bases at V and 5 bases at J, leaving 3 bases unmatched. The CDR3 region has the DNA TGTGCCAGCAGGTACAGGGGAACTGAAGCTTTCTTT. Protein: CASRYRGTEAFF.

This clonotype was seen repeatedly, ten times or more. The gene calls are TRBV11-2 and TRBJ1-2; 7 bases align to TRBD1. The CDR3 extends over 15 amino acids. Trimming cost V 4 bases and J 3 bases; bases outside gene matches: 8. The V gene's germline CDR1 is SGHAT and CDR2 FQNNGV. CDR3 bases: TGTGCCAGCAGCTCTTTTCGACAGGGTTACTATGGCTACACCTTC. Residues: CASSSFRQGYYGYTF.

The rearrangement uses TRBV4-1 and TRBJ1-4, with D unresolved. Trimming stripped 3 bases from V and 8 bases from J, with 16 bases between. CDR1 is MGHRA and CDR2 is YSYEKL in the germline V gene. CDR3 length: 15 residues. The CDR3 bases are TGCGCCAGCAGCCACCCCCGGAGGATTCGGGAAAAACTGTTTTTT. Residues: CASSHPRRIREKLFF.

The genes are TRBV19 and TRBJ2-7; D is possibly TRBD1 (5 bases). The V and J ends lost 6 bases and 4 bases respectively, with 16 bases between them. CDR3 length: 14 amino acids. CDR1 LNHDA and CDR2 SQIVND come from the germline V gene (reference sequence). The CDR3, as DNA: TGTGCCAGTAGGGAGAAATACGGACATTACGAGCAGTACTTC. This translates into CASREKYGHYEQYF.

V is TRBV7-9 and J is TRBJ2-7; no clear D. This CDR3 contains 13 residues. Germline lookup yields CDR1 SEHNR and CDR2 FQNEAQ (reference sequence). V was shortened by 4 bases and J by 3 bases, with 10 bases between the two germline ends. The chain's CDR3 is CASSWIGVYEQYF. In nucleotides, the CDR3 is TGTGCCAGCAGCTGGATAGGTGTCTACGAGCAGTACTTC.

V is TRBV7-2 and J is TRBJ1-3, with D perhaps TRBD1 (6 bases). The V end lost 5 bases, the J end lost 5 bases, and 16 bases lay between the germline ends. The CDR3 spans 15 residues. In germline, CDR1 is SGHTA, CDR2 FQGNSA. The CDR3 DNA reads TGTGCCAGCAGCCCGCCAGACAGGACCCGAAACACCATATATTTT. Its translation is CASSPPDRTRNTIYF.

Many counts were recorded for this clonotype. The chain employs TRBV12-3 or TRBV12-4 and TRBJ2-5, with TRBD1 matching over 12 bases. The ends lost 5 bases at V and 5 bases at J; junction bases unmatched: 9. The CDR3 loop spans 16 amino acids. The CDR3, as DNA: TGTGCCAGCAGTAGTGCCCGGGACAGGGGGCAGGAGACCCAGTACTTC. It translates to CASSSARDRGQETQYF.

The chain links TRBV7-6 to TRBJ2-5; 8 nucleotides align to TRBD2. The CDR3 is 13 amino acids. Germline V gives CDR1 SGHVS, CDR2 FNYEAQ. The V segment lost 5 bases and the J segment 4 bases; nucleotides outside the gene matches: 3. The CDR3 DNA is TGTGCCAGCAGCATGGGACTAGGAGAGACCCAGTACTTC. Its protein is CASSMGLGETQYF.

On this clonotype itself: A much larger clone lies a single base off, so this may be a read error. The rearrangement uses TRBV5-1 and TRBJ1-1; D remains unclear. This CDR3 has 13 amino acids. The V gene's germline CDR1 is SGHRS and CDR2 YFSETQ. The CDR3 bases are TGCGCCAGCAGCTTGGTTGTCGACACTGAAGCTCTCTTT. This sequence encodes CASSLVVDTEALF. Full variable domain (missing parts from reference TRBV5-1 and TRBJ1-1): KAGVTQTPRYLIKTRGQQVTLSCSPISGHRSVSWYQQTPGQGLQFLFEYFSETQRNKGNFPGRFSGRQFSNSRSEMNVSTLELGDSALYLCASSLVVDTEALFGQGTRLTVV.